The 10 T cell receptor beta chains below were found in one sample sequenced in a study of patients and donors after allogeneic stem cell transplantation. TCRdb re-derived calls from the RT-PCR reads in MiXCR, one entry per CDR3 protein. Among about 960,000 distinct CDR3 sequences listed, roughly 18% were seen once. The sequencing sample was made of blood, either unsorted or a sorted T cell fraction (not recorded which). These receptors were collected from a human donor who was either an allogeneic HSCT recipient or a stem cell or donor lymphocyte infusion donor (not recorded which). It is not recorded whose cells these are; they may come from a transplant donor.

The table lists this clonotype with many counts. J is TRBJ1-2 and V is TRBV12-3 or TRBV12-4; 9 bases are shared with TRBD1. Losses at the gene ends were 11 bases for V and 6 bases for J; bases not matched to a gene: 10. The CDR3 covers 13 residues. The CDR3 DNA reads TGTGCCGGTCAACGAGACAGGGGGGATGGCTACACCTTC. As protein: CAGQRDRGDGYTF.

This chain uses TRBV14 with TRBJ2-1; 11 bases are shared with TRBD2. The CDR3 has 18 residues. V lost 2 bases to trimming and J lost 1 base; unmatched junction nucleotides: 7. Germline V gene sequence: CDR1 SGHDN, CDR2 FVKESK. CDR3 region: CASSQLAGGHPSYNEQFF. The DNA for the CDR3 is TGTGCCAGCAGCCAACTAGCGGGGGGCCACCCTTCCTACAATGAGCAGTTCTTC.

CDR3 bases: TGTGCCAGCAGACCAAACAGGGGCCCGTCCTACGAGCAGTACTTC. Translated: CASRPNRGPSYEQYF. The chain is built from TRBV12-3 or TRBV12-4 and TRBJ2-7, with 7 nucleotides matching TRBD1. Trimming at V came to 6 bases and at J to 1 base, leaving 9 bases not matched to a gene. The CDR3 is made up of 15 amino acids.

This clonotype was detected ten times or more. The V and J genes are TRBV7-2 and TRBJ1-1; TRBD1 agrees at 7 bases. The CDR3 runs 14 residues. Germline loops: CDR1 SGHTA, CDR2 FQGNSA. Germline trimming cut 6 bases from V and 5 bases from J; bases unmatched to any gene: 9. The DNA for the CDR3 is TGTGCCAGCAGTCCAGGGGGGCGTGGTACTGAAGCTTTCTTT. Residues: CASSPGGRGTEAFF.

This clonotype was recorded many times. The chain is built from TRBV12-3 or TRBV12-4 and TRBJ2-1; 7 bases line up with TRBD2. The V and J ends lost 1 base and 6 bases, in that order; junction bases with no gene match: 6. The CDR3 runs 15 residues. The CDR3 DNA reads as TGTGCCAGCAGTTTAGGGGGGGGGGTTGGCAATGAGCAGTTCTTC. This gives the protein CASSLGGGVGNEQFF.

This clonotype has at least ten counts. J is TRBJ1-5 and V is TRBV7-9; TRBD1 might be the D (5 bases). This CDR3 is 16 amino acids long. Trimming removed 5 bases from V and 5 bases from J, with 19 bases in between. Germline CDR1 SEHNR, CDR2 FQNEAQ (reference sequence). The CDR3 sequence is CASSPEGQGWDQPQHF. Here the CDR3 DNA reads TGTGCCAGCAGCCCGGAGGGGCAGGGATGGGATCAGCCCCAGCATTTT.

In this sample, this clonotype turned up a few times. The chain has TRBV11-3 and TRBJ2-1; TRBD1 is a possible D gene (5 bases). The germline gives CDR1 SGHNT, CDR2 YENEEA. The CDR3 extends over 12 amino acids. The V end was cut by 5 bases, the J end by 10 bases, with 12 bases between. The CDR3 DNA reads TGTGCCAGCAGCCCTAGGGGCGGAGAGCAGTTCTTC. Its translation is CASSPRGGEQFF.

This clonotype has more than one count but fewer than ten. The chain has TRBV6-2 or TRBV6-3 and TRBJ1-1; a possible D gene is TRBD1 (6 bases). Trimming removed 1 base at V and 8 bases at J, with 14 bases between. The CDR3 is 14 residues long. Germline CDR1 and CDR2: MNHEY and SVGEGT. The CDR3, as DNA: TGTGCCAGCAGTTACTGGGACACCCCTCAAGAAGCTTTCTTT. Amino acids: CASSYWDTPQEAFF.

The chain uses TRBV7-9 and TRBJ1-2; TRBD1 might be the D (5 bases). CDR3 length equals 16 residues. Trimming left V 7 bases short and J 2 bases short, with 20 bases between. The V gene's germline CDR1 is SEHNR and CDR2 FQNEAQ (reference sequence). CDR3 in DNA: TGTGCCAGCACCATTAAGGGGCCCAGGTCGAACTATGGCTACACCTTC. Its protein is CASTIKGPRSNYGYTF.

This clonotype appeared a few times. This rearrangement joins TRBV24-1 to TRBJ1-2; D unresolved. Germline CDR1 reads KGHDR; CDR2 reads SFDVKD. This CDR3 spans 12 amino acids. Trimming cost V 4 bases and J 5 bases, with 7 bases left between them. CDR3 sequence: CATSEDRYGYTF. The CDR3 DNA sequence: TGTGCCACCAGTGAGGATCGTTATGGCTACACCTTC.